The entry that follows covers one T cell receptor beta chain sequence. The sample originates from a study of CD8 T cells in Susac syndrome. RNA totalling roughly 0.5 to 1 ug underwent reverse transcription with random hexamers. Amplification of TCR beta CDR3 by immunoSEQ multiplex PCR spanned 54 Vbeta and 13 Jbeta. MiXCR, run by TCRdb on the immunoSEQ multiplex PCR reads, gives a single entry per CDR3 protein. Of 150,000 to 190,000 distinct CDR3 sequences listed, nearly 97% are singletons. The CDR3 covers 17 residues. The germline V gene encodes CDR1 SEHNR and CDR2 FQNEAQ (reference sequence). V dropped 3 bases and J dropped 4 bases, with 19 bases sitting between them.

This chain uses TRBV7-9 with TRBJ2-1; perhaps TRBD1 as D (6 bases). Sequencing was performed on CD8+ T cells from PBMCs. This clonotype was sampled from a human donor with multiple sclerosis. CDR3 protein: CASSFHPGHSRYNEQFF. In DNA, the CDR3 is TGTGCCAGCAGCTTTCACCCGGGACACTCTAGGTACAATGAGCAGTTCTTC.